These T cell receptor beta chains were read from a single sample in a study of type 1 regulatory T cells. Their antigen targets remain unknown. TCRdb recomputed calls from the reads with MiXCR, one row per CDR3 protein. Of about 74,000 distinct CDR3 sequences listed, nearly 65% were seen once; the top ten hold 7.6%. The specimen was cultured T cells, either the whole culture or a sorted T cell fraction (not recorded which). The receptors here all came from a human donor in good health. The conserved cysteine and the conserved F or W are not part of the CDR3 here. A D gene is named only where the DNA matches it firmly.

V: TRBV30
D: -
J: TRBJ2-1
CDR3: AWKQSYNEQF

V: TRBV11-2
D: TRBD2
J: TRBJ2-2
CDR3: ASSFLAGGHGELF

V: TRBV7-8
D: -
J: TRBJ1-5
CDR3: ASSVGGAFGQPQH

V: TRBV5-1
D: TRBD1
J: TRBJ1-5
CDR3: ASSQLHNSGTGGSKDHQPQH

V: TRBV6-2/TRBV6-3
D: TRBD1
J: TRBJ2-7
CDR3: ASSTDRAPYEQY

V: TRBV20-1
D: -
J: TRBJ2-5
CDR3: SASLPDGGETQY

V: TRBV27
D: TRBD2
J: TRBJ2-1
CDR3: ASSSPSGTSGSYEQF

V: TRBV3-1
D: -
J: TRBJ2-7
CDR3: ASSPRTVSYEQY

V: TRBV6-4
D: TRBD1
J: TRBJ2-1
CDR3: ASRSPGQWNEQF

V: TRBV30
D: TRBD1
J: TRBJ2-7
CDR3: AWSYTGGAPSEQY